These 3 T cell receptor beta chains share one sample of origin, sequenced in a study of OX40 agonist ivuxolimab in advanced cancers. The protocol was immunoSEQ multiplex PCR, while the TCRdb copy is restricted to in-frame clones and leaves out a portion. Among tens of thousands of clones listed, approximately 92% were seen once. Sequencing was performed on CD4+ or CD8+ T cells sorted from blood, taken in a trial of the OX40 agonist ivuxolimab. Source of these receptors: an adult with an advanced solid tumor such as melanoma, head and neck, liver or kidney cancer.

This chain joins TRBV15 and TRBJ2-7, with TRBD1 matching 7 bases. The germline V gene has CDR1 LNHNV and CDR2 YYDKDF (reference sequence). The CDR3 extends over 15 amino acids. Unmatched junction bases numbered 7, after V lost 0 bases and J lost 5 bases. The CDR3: CATSRDPGGVDEQYF. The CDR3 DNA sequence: TGTGCCACCAGCAGAGATCCAGGGGGAGTTGACGAGCAGTACTTC.

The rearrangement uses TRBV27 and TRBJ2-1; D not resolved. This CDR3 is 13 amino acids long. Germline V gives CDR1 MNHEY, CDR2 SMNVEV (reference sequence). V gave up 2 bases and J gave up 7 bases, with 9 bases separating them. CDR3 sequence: CASSLGGWNEQFF. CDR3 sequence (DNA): TGTGCCAGCAGTTTAGGCGGTTGGAATGAGCAGTTCTTC.

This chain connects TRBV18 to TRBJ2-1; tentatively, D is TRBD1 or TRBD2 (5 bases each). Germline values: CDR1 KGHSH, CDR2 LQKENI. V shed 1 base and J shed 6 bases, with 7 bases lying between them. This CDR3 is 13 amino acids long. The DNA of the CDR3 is TGTGCCAGCTCACCACTCGGGGCCAATGAGCAGTTCTTC. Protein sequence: CASSPLGANEQFF. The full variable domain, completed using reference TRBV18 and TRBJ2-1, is NAGVMQNPRHLVRRRGQEARLRCSPMKGHSHVYWYRQLPEEGLKFMVYLQKENIIDESGMPKERFSAEFPKEGPSILRIQQVVRGDSAAYFCASSPLGANEQFFGPGTRLTVL.